This TCR beta chain was documented in a study of T cell responses to AZD1222 COVID-19 vaccine. Study-level information: Investigators merged groups given second doses at roughly 4 or roughly 12 weeks. Study results and limitations: Mostly white British, mostly female donors; authors suggested clonal diversity may be underestimated. Without day 14 samples, only post-peak T cell repertoires were studied.

As concerns this clone: No antigen is known for it.

V lost 8 bases to trimming and J lost 3 bases; unmatched junction nucleotides: 1. This CDR3 region has 13 residues. Per germline, CDR1 ENHRY and CDR2 SYGVKD. Profiling relied on immunoSEQ multiplex PCR, and the TCRdb table lists in-frame clones only, not all of them. The data hold more than 85,000 clones, with around 89% observed a single time. The source of this sequence is an adult in good health. The V gene is TRBV10-3, the J gene TRBJ1-2; 12 bases are a match to TRBD1. The sample was peripheral blood, taken on day 0 of AZD1222 vaccination. The CDR3 is CAIGTGGDYGYTF. In nucleotides, the CDR3 is TGTGCCATCGGGACAGGGGGCGACTATGGCTACACCTTC.